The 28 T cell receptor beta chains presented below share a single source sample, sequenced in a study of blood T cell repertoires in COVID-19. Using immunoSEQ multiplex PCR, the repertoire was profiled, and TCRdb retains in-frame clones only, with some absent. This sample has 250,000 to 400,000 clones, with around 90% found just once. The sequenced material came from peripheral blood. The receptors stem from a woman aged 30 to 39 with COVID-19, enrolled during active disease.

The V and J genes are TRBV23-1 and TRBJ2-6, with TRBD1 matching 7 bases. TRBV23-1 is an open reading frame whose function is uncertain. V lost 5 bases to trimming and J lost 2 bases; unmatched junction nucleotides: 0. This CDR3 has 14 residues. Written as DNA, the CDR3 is TGCGCCAGCAGTGACAGGGCTGGGGCCAACGTCCTGACTTTC. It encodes CASSDRAGANVLTF.

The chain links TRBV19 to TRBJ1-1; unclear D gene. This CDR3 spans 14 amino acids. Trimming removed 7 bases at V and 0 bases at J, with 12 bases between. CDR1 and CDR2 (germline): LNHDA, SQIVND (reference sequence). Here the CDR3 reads CASKEGDLNTEAFF. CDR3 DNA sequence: TGTGCCAGTAAGGAGGGAGATCTGAACACTGAAGCTTTCTTT.

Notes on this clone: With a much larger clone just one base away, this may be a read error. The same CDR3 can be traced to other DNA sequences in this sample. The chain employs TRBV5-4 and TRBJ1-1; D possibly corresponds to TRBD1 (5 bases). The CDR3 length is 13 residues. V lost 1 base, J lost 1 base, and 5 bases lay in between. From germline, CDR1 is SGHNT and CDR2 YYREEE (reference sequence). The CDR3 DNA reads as TGTGCCAGCAGCTTGCAGGGGAACACTGAAGCTTTCTTT. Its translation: CASSLQGNTEAFF.

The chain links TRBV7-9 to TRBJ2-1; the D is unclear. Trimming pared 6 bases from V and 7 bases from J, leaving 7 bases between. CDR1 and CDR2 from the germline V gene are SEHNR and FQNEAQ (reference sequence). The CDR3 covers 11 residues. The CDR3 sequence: CASRNNNEQFF. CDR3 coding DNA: TGTGCCAGCAGGAACAATAATGAGCAGTTCTTC.

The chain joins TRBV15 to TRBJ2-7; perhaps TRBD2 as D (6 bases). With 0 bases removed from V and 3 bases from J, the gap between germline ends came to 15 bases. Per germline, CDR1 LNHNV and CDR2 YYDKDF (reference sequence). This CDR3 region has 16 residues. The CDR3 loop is CATSRDGGKNDYEQYF. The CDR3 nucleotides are TGTGCCACCAGCAGAGATGGGGGGAAGAATGACTACGAGCAGTACTTC.

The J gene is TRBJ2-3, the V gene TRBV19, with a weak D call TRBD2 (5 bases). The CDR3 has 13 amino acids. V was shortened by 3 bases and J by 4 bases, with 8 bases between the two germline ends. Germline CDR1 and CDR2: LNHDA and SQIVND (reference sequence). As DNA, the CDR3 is TGTGCCAGTAGTATGAGACTATCAGATACGCAGTATTTT. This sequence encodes CASSMRLSDTQYF.

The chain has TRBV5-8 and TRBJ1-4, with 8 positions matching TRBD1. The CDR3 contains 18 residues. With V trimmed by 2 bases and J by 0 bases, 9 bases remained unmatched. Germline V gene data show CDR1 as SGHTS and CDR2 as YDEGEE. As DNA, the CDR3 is TGTGCCAGCAGCTTCCACCGACAGGGGCGTGCAACTAATGAAAAACTGTTTTTT. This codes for CASSFHRQGRATNEKLFF.

CDR3 sequence: CASSSRQGNLAKNIQYF. As DNA, the CDR3 is TGTGCCAGTAGTAGCCGACAGGGAAATTTGGCCAAAAACATTCAGTACTTC. This chain joins TRBV19 and TRBJ2-4; 7 nucleotides align to TRBD1. Trimming at V came to 4 bases and at J to 1 base, leaving 10 bases not matched to a gene. The CDR3 contains 17 residues. CDR1 LNHDA and CDR2 SQIVND come from the germline V gene (reference sequence).

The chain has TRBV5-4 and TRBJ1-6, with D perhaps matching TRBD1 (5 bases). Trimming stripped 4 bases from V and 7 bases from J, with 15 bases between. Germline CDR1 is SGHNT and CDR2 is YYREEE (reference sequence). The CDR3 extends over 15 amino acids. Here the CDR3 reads CASSPGHQRNSPLHF. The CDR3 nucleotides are TGTGCCAGCAGCCCAGGACACCAACGGAATTCACCCCTCCACTTT.

The CDR3 DNA reads as TGTGCCAGCAATCCAGGGGGCGGCTATGGCTACACCTTC. Translation gives CASNPGGGYGYTF. The chain couples TRBV12-3 or TRBV12-4 to TRBJ1-2; 8 bases map to TRBD1. After removal of 7 bases from V and 4 bases from J, the junction contained 5 bases not matched to a gene. This CDR3 has 13 residues.

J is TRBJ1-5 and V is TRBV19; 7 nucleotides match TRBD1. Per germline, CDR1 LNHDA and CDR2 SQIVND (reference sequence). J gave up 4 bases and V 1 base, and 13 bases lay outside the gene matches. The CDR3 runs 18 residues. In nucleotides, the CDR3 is TGTGCCAGTAGTATAGGGTTATTGTACAGGGGCGGTAATCAGCCCCAGCATTTT. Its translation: CASSIGLLYRGGNQPQHF.

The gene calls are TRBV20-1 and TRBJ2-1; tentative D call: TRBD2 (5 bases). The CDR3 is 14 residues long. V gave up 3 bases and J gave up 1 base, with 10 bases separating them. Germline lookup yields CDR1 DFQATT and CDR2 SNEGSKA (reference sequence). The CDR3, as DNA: TGCAGTGCTAGTAGAGCGGTTTCCTACAATGAGCAGTTCTTC. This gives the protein CSASRAVSYNEQFF.

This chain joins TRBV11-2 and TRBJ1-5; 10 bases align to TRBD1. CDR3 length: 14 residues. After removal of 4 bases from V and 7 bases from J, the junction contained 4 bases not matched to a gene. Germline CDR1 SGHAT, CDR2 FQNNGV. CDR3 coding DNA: TGTGCCAGCAGCTCGACAGGGGGCGGGCAGCCCCAGCATTTT. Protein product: CASSSTGGGQPQHF. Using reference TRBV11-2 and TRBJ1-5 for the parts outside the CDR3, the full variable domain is EAGVAQSPRYKIIEKRQSVAFWCNPISGHATLYWYQQILGQGPKLLIQFQNNGVVDDSQLPKDRFSAERLKGVDSTLKIQPAKLEDSAVYLCASSSTGGGQPQHFGDGTRLSIL.

CDR3: CASRPDRGPTNEKLFF. The CDR3 DNA reads as TGTGCCAGCAGGCCCGACAGGGGCCCAACTAATGAAAAACTGTTTTTT. The chain couples TRBV6-6 to TRBJ1-4, with 8 bases identical to TRBD1. CDR3 size: 16 residues. The ends lost 6 bases at V and 0 bases at J; junction bases unmatched: 6. Germline-derived CDR1 and CDR2 are MNHNY and SVGAGI (reference sequence).

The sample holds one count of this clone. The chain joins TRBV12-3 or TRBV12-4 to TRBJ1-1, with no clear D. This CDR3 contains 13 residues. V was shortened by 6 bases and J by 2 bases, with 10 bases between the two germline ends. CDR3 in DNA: TGTGCCAGCAGCAGGAGGGAAAACACTGAAGCTTTCTTT. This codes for CASSRRENTEAFF.

CDR3 sequence: CASSEADGQVSEAFF. The CDR3 bases are TGTGCCAGCAGTGAAGCGGACGGACAGGTCTCTGAAGCTTTCTTT. The chain uses TRBV2 and TRBJ1-1; TRBD1 agrees at 7 bases. After removal of 0 bases from V and 6 bases from J, the junction contained 7 bases not matched to a gene. Germline V gene lookup returns CDR1 SNHLY and CDR2 FYNNEI. This CDR3 is built from 15 residues.

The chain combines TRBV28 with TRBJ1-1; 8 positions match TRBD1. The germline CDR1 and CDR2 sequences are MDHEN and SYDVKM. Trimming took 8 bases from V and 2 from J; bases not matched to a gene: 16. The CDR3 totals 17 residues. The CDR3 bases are TGTGCCAGCTCCCCGGAGGGGCAGGGGGCGCGTAACACTGAAGCTTTCTTT. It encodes CASSPEGQGARNTEAFF.

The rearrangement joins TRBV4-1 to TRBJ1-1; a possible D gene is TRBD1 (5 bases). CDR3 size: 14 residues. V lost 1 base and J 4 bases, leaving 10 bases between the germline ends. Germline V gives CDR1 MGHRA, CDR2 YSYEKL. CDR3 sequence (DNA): TGCGCCAGCAGCCAAGTTGACACAGGCACTGAAGCTTTCTTT. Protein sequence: CASSQVDTGTEAFF.

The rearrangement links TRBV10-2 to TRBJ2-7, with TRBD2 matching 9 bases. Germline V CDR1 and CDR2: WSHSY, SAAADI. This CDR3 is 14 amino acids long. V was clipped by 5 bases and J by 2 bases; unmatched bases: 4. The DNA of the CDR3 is TGCGCCAGCAGTAGACTAGCGGCTACCTACGAGCAGTACTTC. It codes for CASSRLAATYEQYF.

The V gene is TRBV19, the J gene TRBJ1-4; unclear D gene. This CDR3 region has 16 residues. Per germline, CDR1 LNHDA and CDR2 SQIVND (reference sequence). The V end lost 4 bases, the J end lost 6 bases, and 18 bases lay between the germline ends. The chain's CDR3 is CASSTIIGSGDEKLFF. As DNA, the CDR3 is TGTGCCAGTAGTACGATCATTGGCAGCGGGGATGAAAAACTGTTTTTT.

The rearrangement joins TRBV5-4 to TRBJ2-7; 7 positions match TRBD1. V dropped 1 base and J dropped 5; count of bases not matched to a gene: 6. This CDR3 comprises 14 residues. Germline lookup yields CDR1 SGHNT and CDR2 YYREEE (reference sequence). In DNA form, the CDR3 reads TGTGCCAGCAGCTTGAGTACAGGGGCCCACGAGCAGTACTTC. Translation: CASSLSTGAHEQYF.

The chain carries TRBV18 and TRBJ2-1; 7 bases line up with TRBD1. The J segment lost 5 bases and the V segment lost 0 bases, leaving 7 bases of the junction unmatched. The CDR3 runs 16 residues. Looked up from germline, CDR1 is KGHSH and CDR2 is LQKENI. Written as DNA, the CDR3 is TGTGCCAGCTCACCACCTAGGACAGGCGTTGACAATGAGCAGTTCTTC. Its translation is CASSPPRTGVDNEQFF. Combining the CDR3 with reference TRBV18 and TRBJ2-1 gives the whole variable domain NAGVMQNPRHLVRRRGQEARLRCSPMKGHSHVYWYRQLPEEGLKFMVYLQKENIIDESGMPKERFSAEFPKEGPSILRIQQVVRGDSAAYFCASSPPRTGVDNEQFFGPGTRLTVL.

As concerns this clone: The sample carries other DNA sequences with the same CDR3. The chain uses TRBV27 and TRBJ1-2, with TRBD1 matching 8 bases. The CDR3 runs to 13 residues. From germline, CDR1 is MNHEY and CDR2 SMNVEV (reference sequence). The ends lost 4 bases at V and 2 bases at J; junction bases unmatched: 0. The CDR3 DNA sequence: TGTGCCAGCAGTTGGACAGGGAACTATGGCTACACCTTC. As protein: CASSWTGNYGYTF.

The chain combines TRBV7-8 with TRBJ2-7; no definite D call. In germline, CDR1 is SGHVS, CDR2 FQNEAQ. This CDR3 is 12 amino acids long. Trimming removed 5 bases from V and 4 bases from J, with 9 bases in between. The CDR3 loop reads CASSLTGYEQYF. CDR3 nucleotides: TGTGCCAGCAGCCTCACCGGGTACGAGCAGTACTTC.

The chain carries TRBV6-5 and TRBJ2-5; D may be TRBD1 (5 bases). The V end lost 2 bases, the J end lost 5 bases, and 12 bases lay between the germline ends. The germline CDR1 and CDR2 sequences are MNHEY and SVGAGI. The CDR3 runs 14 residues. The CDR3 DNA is TGTGCCAGCAGTTACCGGACAAGGGGCGAGACCCAGTACTTC. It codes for CASSYRTRGETQYF.

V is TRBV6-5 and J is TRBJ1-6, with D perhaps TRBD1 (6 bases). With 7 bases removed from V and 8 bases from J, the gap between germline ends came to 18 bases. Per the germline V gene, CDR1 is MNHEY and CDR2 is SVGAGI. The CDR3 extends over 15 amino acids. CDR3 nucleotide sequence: TGTGCCAGCACCACCCAGGGGTCCTACGATTCACCCCTCCACTTT. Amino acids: CASTTQGSYDSPLHF.

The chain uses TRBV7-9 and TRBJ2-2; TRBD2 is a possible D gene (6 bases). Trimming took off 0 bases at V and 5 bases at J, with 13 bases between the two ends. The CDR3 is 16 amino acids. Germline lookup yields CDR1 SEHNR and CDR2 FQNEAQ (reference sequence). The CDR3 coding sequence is TGTGCCAGCAGCTTAGCTAGCGGCAGCACGACCGGGGAGCTGTTTTTT. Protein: CASSLASGSTTGELFF.

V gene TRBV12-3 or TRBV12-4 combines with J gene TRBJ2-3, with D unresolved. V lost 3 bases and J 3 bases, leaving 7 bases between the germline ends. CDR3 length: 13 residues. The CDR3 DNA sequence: TGTGCCAGCAGTTTCGGTGCGACAGATACGCAGTATTTT. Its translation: CASSFGATDTQYF.